This T cell receptor beta chain is from a study of blood T cell repertoires in COVID-19 (TCRdb year 2020). Regarding the study in general: Samples covering the acute and convalescent phases of COVID-19 were provided by collaborators in the United States, Italy and Spain. Nearly every sample came with metadata listing a de-identified subject ID, COVID-19 status, age in years and sex. Samples came from the ongoing ImmuneRACE study (first 160 participants) plus 1,254 subjects from 6 global collaborators. The material from the prospective study consisted of cDNA or gDNA derived from T cells, B-cell-depleted T cells, or PBMCs. Deeply sampled blood TCRbeta repertoires from subjects exposed to, actively infected with, or recovered from COVID-19 were included in the dataset. The repertoires were made available in a free public database intended to serve as a resource for research on the immune response to SARS-CoV-2. Where available, HLA class I and class II types were taken from metadata supplied by the sample provider and were not determined by assay-based typing.

TCRbeta CDR3 regions were amplified from genomic DNA by means of the immunoSEQ Assay, a bias-controlled multiplex PCR. The study's own analysis went as follows. The number of nucleated cells in each sample was estimated by amplification of reference gene primers within the assay. To quantify the absolute abundance of each unique TCRbeta CDR3 rearrangement, sequence reads were collapsed and filtered. For each sample, productive Simpson clonality was calculated by taking the square root of Simpson's diversity index across productive rearrangements. Drawn from immuneACCESS, this table holds only the in-frame rearrangements with V and J called that TCRdb kept. Clones are partly lost; checked studies trace under half to an unresolved V gene and leave the rest unexplained. The V and J calls and the clone size are those of that table, but D and trimming were determined from the DNA. Recorded for this sample are about 140,000 clones; about 85% of them occurred a single time. The ten most abundant clones make up 2.6% of the sample.

About this clone: The antigen it recognizes is unknown. Base qualities are not provided; no much larger clone lies one nucleotide away. Other DNA sequences in this specimen translate into the identical CDR3.

The CDR3 covers 17 residues, taking in both the cysteine and the phenylalanine. Of all the DNA, just the CDR3 is kept, 51 bases in frame from base 1. V is pared back by 0 bases and J by 0 bases, with 12 bases lying between the germline termini. The germline V gene sets CDR1 to SGDLS and CDR2 to YYNGEE. Collaborating institutions collected whole blood in K2EDTA tubes following their own protocols. For TCRbeta analysis, collaborators shipped samples in one of three forms: frozen whole blood, isolated PBMCs, or DNA extracted from either of those sample types. Results and caveats for the whole study, not just this receptor: The quantity of clinical and demographic metadata differed by source and by participant and was supplied without curation.

The receptor comes from a human donor with acute or convalescent COVID-19. The donor label of this sample is uncertain. The rearrangement combines TRBV9 with TRBJ2-2; possibly the D gene is TRBD2, per 6 matching bases. Sequenced sample: peripheral blood. The CDR3 region has the sequence CASSVVGSGSNTGELFF. The DNA reads TGTGCCAGCAGCGTAGTCGGTAGCGGCTCGAACACCGGGGAGCTGTTTTTT.